The 14 T cell receptor beta chains given below trace back to one sample, sequenced in a study of shared clonotypes between healthy human individuals. Some clones are missing from TCRdb's copy, which holds only in-frame ones; the method was immunoSEQ multiplex PCR. This repertoire shows over 1.4 million clones, more than 95% found once; its top ten account for over 1%. The sequencing sample was made of naive CD4+ T cells sorted from blood. Noted subset: CD45RA+ positively selected. These receptors were obtained from a man aged 30 to 39 in good health.

The J gene is TRBJ1-5, the V gene TRBV21-1; the DNA was not used to check the table's D call, TRBD1. TRBV21-1 is designated a pseudogene. The CDR3 is made up of 17 amino acids. The CDR3 DNA reads as TGTGCCAGCAGCAAAGGGGTCGACAGGGTGTTCGGTCAGCCCCAGCATTTT. Its protein is CASSKGVDRVFGQPQHF.

The rearrangement joins TRBV30 to TRBJ2-5, with 7 bases lining up with TRBD2. Germline assignment: CDR1 GTSNPN and CDR2 SVGIG (reference sequence). The CDR3 is made up of 12 amino acids. Germline trimming cut 2 bases from V and 6 bases from J; bases unmatched to any gene: 3. The DNA of the CDR3 is TGTGCCTGGAGTTCTAGCGGAAAGACCCAGTACTTC. Its protein product is CAWSSSGKTQYF.

This clone appeared a single time. This sequence joins TRBV13 and TRBJ2-1; 8 bases are shared with TRBD1. CDR3 length: 16 residues. The germline gives CDR1 PRHDT, CDR2 FYEKMQ (reference sequence). The V gene end was trimmed by 6 bases and the J gene end by 1 base; junction bases not matched to a gene: 8. The CDR3: CASRAWTGTSYNEQFF. Written as DNA, the CDR3 is TGTGCCAGCAGAGCCTGGACAGGGACTTCCTACAATGAGCAGTTCTTC. Based on the CDR3 plus reference TRBV13 and TRBJ2-1, the full variable domain is AAGVIQSPRHLIKEKRETATLKCYPIPRHDTVYWYQQGPGQDPQFLISFYEKMQSDKGSIPDRFSAQQFSDYHSELNMSSLELGDSALYFCASRAWTGTSYNEQFFGPGTRLTVL.

A remark on this clone: Additional DNA sequences in this sample encode the identical CDR3. The chain is built from TRBV28 and TRBJ2-7, with TRBD1 as a possible D gene (6 bases). The CDR3 has 12 amino acids. The V end lost 6 bases, the J end lost 4 bases, and 10 bases lay between the germline ends. CDR1 and CDR2 (germline): MDHEN, SYDVKM. The CDR3 bases are TGTGCCAGCAGGGAGACAGGTTACGAGCAGTACTTC. It codes for CASRETGYEQYF.

The rearrangement uses TRBV19 and TRBJ2-2; TRBD2 agrees at 7 bases. Losses at the gene ends were 3 bases for V and 7 bases for J; bases not matched to a gene: 11. CDR1 is LNHDA, CDR2 SQIVND, per germline (reference sequence). There are 16 residues in the CDR3. The DNA of the CDR3 is TGTGCCAGTAGTATTCTCGGGGGAGGGCCTGGCGGGGAGCTGTTTTTT. Protein sequence: CASSILGGGPGGELFF.

The rearrangement links TRBV15 to TRBJ1-4, with TRBD1 as a possible D gene (6 bases). In germline, CDR1 is LNHNV, CDR2 YYDKDF (reference sequence). The CDR3 totals 16 residues. Trimming took off 2 bases at V and 5 bases at J, with 15 bases between the two ends. The CDR3 nucleotides are TGTGCCACCAGCAGATCGGGACATCGGTTAAATGAAAAACTGTTTTTT. This translates into CATSRSGHRLNEKLFF.

This rearrangement joins TRBV5-6 to TRBJ2-3; D unresolved. CDR3 length: 16 residues. The V gene's germline CDR1 is SGHDT and CDR2 YYEEEE. The V end was cut by 5 bases, the J end by 2 bases, with 18 bases between. CDR3: CASSSQGRLDTDTQYF. The CDR3 coding sequence is TGTGCCAGCAGTTCACAAGGACGGCTGGACACAGATACGCAGTATTTT.

V gene TRBV18 combines with J gene TRBJ2-1; D possibly corresponds to TRBD2 (6 bases). Germline loops: CDR1 KGHSH, CDR2 LQKENI. This CDR3 spans 18 amino acids. Deletions cut 4 bases from V and 0 bases from J, with 19 bases between. The CDR3 DNA reads as TGTGCCAGCTCACAACTGCCGGGACTGACGAGCTCCTACAATGAGCAGTTCTTC. This gives the protein CASSQLPGLTSSYNEQFF.

For this clone: The same CDR3 also results from other DNA sequences found in this sample. The chain carries TRBV28 and TRBJ2-1; TRBD1 or TRBD2 may be the D gene (5 bases each). The V gene lost 8 bases and the J gene lost 7 bases, with 6 bases spanning the gap. Germline V gene sequence: CDR1 MDHEN, CDR2 SYDVKM. CDR3 size: 10 residues. CDR3 sequence reads: CASGGNEQFF. The CDR3 DNA is TGTGCCAGCGGGGGTAATGAGCAGTTCTTC.

The sample holds one count of this clone. The CDR3 nucleotides are TGTGCTAGTGGTTTACCTAGCGGGAGTGTCACAGATACGCAGTATTTT. Translation: CASGLPSGSVTDTQYF. V usage is TRBV12-5 and J usage is TRBJ2-3; the match to TRBD2 covers 10 bases. The CDR3 totals 16 residues. The germline CDR1 and CDR2 sequences are LGHNT and FRNRAP. The trim removed 3 bases at V and 2 bases at J, leaving 5 bases unmatched.

The chain has TRBV27 and TRBJ1-2, with D perhaps TRBD1 (5 bases). With 4 bases removed from V and 4 bases from J, the gap between germline ends came to 16 bases. Germline V gene data show CDR1 as MNHEY and CDR2 as SMNVEV (reference sequence). This CDR3 has 15 amino acids. The CDR3: CASSSHRGNGYGYTF. CDR3 coding DNA: TGTGCCAGCAGTTCGCACCGGGGGAACGGCTATGGCTACACCTTC.

This chain uses TRBV19 with TRBJ2-7; 8 nucleotides agree with TRBD1. Germline assignment: CDR1 LNHDA and CDR2 SQIVND (reference sequence). The CDR3 is 15 amino acids. Trimming at V came to 5 bases and at J to 0 bases, leaving 6 bases not matched to a gene. In DNA, the CDR3 is TGTGCCAGTAGTCCCCACCAGGGGGCCTCCTACGAGCAGTACTTC. Amino acids: CASSPHQGASYEQYF.

The chain carries TRBV28 and TRBJ2-3, with TRBD2 matching over 7 bases. This CDR3 spans 18 amino acids. Looked up from germline, CDR1 is MDHEN and CDR2 is SYDVKM. The V segment lost 3 bases and the J segment 0 bases; nucleotides outside the gene matches: 12. CDR3: CASSFPPGGSGSTDTQYF. In DNA, the CDR3 is TGTGCCAGCAGTTTCCCTCCCGGGGGTAGCGGGAGCACAGATACGCAGTATTTT.

The rearrangement links TRBV6-1 to TRBJ2-7, with 11 bases matching TRBD2. Per the germline V gene, CDR1 is MNHNS and CDR2 is SASEGT. This CDR3 has 16 amino acids. The junction had 7 bases not matched to a gene; V was cut back by 3 bases and J by 3 bases. CDR3 sequence reads: CASSDPGLAVNYEQYF. The CDR3 nucleotides are TGTGCCAGCAGTGACCCGGGACTAGCGGTAAACTACGAGCAGTACTTC.